The clone carrying this TCR beta chain was detected only a few times. Its antigen remains unidentified. TCRdb's copy holds only in-frame clones and misses some; the assay was immunoSEQ multiplex PCR. Seen here are over 150,000 clones, 88% observed once, and the top ten hold less than 3.5%. The sample is drawn from a study of T cell responses to AZD1222 COVID-19 vaccine. Study-wide context: Second-dose recipients at about 4 or about 12 weeks were treated as one pooled group. Study-level findings and limits: Donors, mostly white British, included more females; clonal diversity was possibly underestimated.

There are 16 residues in the CDR3. Trimming took off 2 bases at V and 4 bases at J, with 17 bases between the two ends. Germline CDR1 reads MNHEY; CDR2 reads SVGAGI. The sequence was collected from an adult in good health. The V gene is TRBV6-5, the J gene TRBJ2-5; D gene unclear. Source: peripheral blood, taken on day 0 of AZD1222 vaccination. The DNA of the CDR3 is TGTGCCAGCAGTTACAACCCGAGTTTGGCGAGAGAGACCCAGTACTTC. The encoded protein is CASSYNPSLARETQYF.